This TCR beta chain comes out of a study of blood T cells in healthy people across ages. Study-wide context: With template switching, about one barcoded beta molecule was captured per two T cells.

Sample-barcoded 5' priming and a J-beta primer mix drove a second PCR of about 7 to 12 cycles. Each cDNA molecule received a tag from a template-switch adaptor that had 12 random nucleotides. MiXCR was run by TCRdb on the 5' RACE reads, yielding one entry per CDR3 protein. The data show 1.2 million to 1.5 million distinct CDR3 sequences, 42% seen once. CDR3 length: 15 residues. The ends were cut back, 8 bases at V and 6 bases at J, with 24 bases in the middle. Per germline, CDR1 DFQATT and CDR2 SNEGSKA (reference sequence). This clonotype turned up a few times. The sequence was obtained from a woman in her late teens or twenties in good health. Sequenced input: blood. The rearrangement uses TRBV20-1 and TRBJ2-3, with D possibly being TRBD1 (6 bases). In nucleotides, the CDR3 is TGCAGTACAGGGACGGCCAGGGGAAAGTGGGATACGCAGTATTTT. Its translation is CSTGTARGKWDTQYF.